This note documents a single TCR beta chain sequence. V gave up 2 bases and J gave up 0 bases; unmatched junction bases: 4. The CDR3 is 16 amino acids. The V gene's germline CDR1 is SEHNR and CDR2 FQNEAQ (reference sequence). Per the authors' pipeline: By means of reference gene primer amplification, nucleated cell counts were estimated. Method: immunoSEQ multiplex PCR; TCRdb's copy keeps in-frame clones and lacks some. For V, J and clone size, that table is used; D and trimming come from the DNA. The sample consists of fewer than 300,000 clones, 80% to 90% of them appearing once. The data were taken from a study of blood T cell repertoires in COVID-19. Cohorts were assigned according to the clinical history that participants reported. Donors in Cohort 3 who had recovered were those with two negative PCRs, healthcare professional clearance, or resolution of their symptoms.

The sequence was obtained from a woman under 40 who had recovered from COVID-19. V usage is TRBV7-9 and J usage is TRBJ1-3, with 7 positions matching TRBD1. The specimen was PBMCs or T cells enriched from blood (not recorded which). The CDR3 here is CASSLLWDSSGNTIYF. In nucleotides, the CDR3 is TGTGCCAGCAGCTTACTCTGGGACAGCTCTGGAAACACCATATATTTT. The full variable domain, completed using reference TRBV7-9 and TRBJ1-3, is DTGVSQNPRHKITKRGQNVTFRCDPISEHNRLYWYRQTLGQGPEFLTYFQNEAQLEKSRLLSDRFSAERPKGSFSTLEIQRTEQGDSAMYLCASSLLWDSSGNTIYFGEGSWLTVV.